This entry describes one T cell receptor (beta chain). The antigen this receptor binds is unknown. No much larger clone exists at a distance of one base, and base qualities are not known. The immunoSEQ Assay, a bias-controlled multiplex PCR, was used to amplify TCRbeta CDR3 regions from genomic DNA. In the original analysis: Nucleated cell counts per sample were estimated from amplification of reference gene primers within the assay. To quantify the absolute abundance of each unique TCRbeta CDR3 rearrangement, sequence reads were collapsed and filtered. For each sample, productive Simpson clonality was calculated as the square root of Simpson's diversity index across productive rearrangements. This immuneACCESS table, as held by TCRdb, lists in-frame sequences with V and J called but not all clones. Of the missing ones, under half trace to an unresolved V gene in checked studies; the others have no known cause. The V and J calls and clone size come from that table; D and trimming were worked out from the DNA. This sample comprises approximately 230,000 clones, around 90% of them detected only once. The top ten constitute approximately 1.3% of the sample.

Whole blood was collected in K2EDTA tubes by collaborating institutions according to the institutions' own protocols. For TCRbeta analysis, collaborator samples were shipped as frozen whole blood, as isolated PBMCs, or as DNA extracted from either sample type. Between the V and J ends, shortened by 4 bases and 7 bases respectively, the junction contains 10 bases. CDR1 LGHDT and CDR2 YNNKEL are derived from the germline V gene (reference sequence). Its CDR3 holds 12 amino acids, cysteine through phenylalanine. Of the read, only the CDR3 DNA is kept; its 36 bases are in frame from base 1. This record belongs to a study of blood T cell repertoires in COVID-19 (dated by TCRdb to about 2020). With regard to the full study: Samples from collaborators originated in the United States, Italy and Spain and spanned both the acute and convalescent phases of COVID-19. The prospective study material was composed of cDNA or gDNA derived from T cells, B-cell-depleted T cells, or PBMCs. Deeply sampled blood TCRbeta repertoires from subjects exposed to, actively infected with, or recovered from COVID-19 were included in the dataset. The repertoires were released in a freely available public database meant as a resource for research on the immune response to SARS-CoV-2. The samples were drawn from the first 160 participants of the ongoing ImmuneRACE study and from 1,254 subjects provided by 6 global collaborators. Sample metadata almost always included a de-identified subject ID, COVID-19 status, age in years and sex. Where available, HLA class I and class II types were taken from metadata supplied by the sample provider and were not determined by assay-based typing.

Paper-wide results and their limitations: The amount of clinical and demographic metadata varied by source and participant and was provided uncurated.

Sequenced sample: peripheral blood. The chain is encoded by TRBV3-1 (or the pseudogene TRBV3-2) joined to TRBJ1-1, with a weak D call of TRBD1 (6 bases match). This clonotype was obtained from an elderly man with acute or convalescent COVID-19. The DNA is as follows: TGTGCCAGCAGCCTAAGAGGGGGTGAAGCTTTCTTT. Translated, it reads CASSLRGGEAFF.